The 30 T cell receptor beta chains below were found in one sample sequenced in a study of T cells in women clearing cervical HPV infection. The method was immunoSEQ multiplex PCR; TCRdb's version includes in-frame clones alone and lacks a portion of them. This repertoire comprises 40,000 to 45,000 clones; its ten largest clones make up 0.95% to 1.5%. The specimen sequenced was blood buffy coat. These receptors all come from a woman between 18 and 70 years old with a cervical HPV16 infection that either progressed to CIN3+ or cleared (not recorded which).

Remarks on this clone: Sequencing ends 3 residues short of the CDR3 end; the germline J gene provides the rest. This chain uses TRBV19 with TRBJ1-3; D is unresolved. The CDR3 runs 14 residues. Germline V gives CDR1 LNHDA, CDR2 SQIVND (reference sequence). Deletions cut 6 bases from V and 0 bases from J, with 9 bases between. This CDR3 reads CASSPRISGNTIYF. CDR3 DNA, as far as it was read: TGTGCCAGTAGCCCCAGGATCTCTGGAAACACC.

Regarding this clone: The CDR3 end is not reached by the read, which stops 3 residues before it; the germline J gene fills it in. The chain employs TRBV2 and TRBJ1-2, with D maybe TRBD1 (5 bases). The CDR3 spans 16 residues. Trimming shortened V by 1 base and J by 4 bases, and 16 bases separated the two germline ends. Germline CDR1 is SNHLY and CDR2 is FYNNEI. The CDR3 is CASSEDRPGGVYGYTF. CDR3 DNA, as far as it was read: TGTGCCAGCAGTGAAGATCGGCCAGGAGGGGTCTATGGC.

Of note for this clone: The read terminates 3 residues before the CDR3 end, so the remaining end is supplied by the germline J gene. The chain employs TRBV6-4 and TRBJ1-2, with a weak D call TRBD1 (6 bases). Germline assignment: CDR1 MRHNA and CDR2 SNTAGT. Trimming stripped 3 bases from V and 5 bases from J, with 10 bases between. CDR3 length: 13 amino acids. The chain's CDR3 is CASSDIGGYGYTF. The DNA read from the CDR3 is TGTGCCAGCAGTGATATAGGGGGATATGGC.

Comment on this clone: The missing CDR3 end, 3 residues past where the read stops, is filled in from the germline J gene. This chain links TRBV5-6 with TRBJ2-7; TRBD2 matches 11 bases. CDR1 is SGHDT, CDR2 YYEEEE, per germline. CDR3 size: 15 residues. The junction had 6 bases not matched to a gene; V was cut back by 4 bases and J by 3 bases. CDR3 in amino acids: CASSPWTSGFYEQYF. The covered CDR3 bases are TGTGCCAGCAGCCCATGGACTAGCGGGTTCTACGAG.

As regards this clone: From the germline J gene comes the end of the CDR3, since the read stops 3 residues before it. V gene TRBV19 combines with J gene TRBJ1-3; D gene ambiguous. The CDR3 runs to 12 residues. Trimming shortened V by 6 bases and J by 3 bases, and 6 bases separated the two germline ends. Germline V gene data show CDR1 as LNHDA and CDR2 as SQIVND (reference sequence). CDR3 sequence: CASRSLGNTIYF. The CDR3 DNA, read in part, is TGTGCCAGTAGGTCCCTTGGAAACACC.

In the case of this clone: The CDR3 extends 3 residues past the end of the read, so its final part is completed from the germline J gene. This chain connects TRBV2 to TRBJ1-2; tentative D call: TRBD1 (6 bases). Trimming left V 1 base short and J 7 bases short, with 13 bases between. Germline values: CDR1 SNHLY, CDR2 FYNNEI. The length of the CDR3 is 14 residues. Incomplete CDR3 DNA: TGTGCCAGCAGTGAAGGGCGGGGGGCGGCTGGC. Its translation is CASSEGRGAAG. The CDR3 in full is CASSEGRGAAGYTF.

Regarding this clone: The CDR3 is cut off 3 residues early in the read; its end comes from the germline J gene. The chain recombines TRBV18 with TRBJ1-1; 8 positions agree with TRBD1. This CDR3 has 16 amino acids. The V and J ends lost 3 bases and 2 bases, in that order; junction bases with no gene match: 8. Germline CDR1 and CDR2: KGHSH and LQKENI. CDR3 DNA (partial): TGTGCCAGCTCACCTCAGGGGGCAGGGGCCAACACTGAA. Its protein is CASSPQGAGANTE. The whole CDR3 region reads CASSPQGAGANTEAFF.

About this clone itself: The CDR3 goes on 3 residues after the read ends, and that part is filled in from the germline J gene. The chain uses TRBV11-1 and TRBJ2-2; the D gene is possibly TRBD2 (7 bases). This CDR3 has 14 residues. Germline V gene data show CDR1 as SGHAT and CDR2 as FQDESV (reference sequence). CDR3 DNA (partial): TGTGCCAGCAGCTTCGGGGGGCGAGGTTCACCG. Its protein is CASSFGGRGSP. In full, the CDR3 reads CASSFGGRGSPLFF.

The part of the CDR3 DNA that was read is TGTGCCAGCAGCTCCACAGGGGATGGAAACACC. It codes for CASSSTGDGNT. The CDR3 reads in full as CASSSTGDGNTIYF. V is TRBV7-9 and J is TRBJ1-3, with 7 bases lining up with TRBD1. The read halts 3 residues ahead of the CDR3 end, with the missing end drawn from the germline J gene. CDR3 size: 14 residues. With V trimmed by 4 bases and J by 3 bases, 3 bases remained unmatched. The germline gives CDR1 SEHNR, CDR2 FQNEAQ (reference sequence).

CDR3 residues: CASSNWDSYGEQYF. CDR3 DNA (partial): TGTGCCAGTAGTAACTGGGACAGTTATGGCGAG. The chain employs TRBV19 and TRBJ2-7; 7 bases are shared with TRBD1. The read gets to within 3 residues of the CDR3 end, and the germline J gene fills in the rest. The CDR3 extends over 14 amino acids. Germline values: CDR1 LNHDA, CDR2 SQIVND (reference sequence). J gave up 6 bases and V 4 bases, and 9 bases lay outside the gene matches.

Comments on this clone: The CDR3 is cut off 3 residues early in the read; its end comes from the germline J gene. The chain is built from TRBV30 and TRBJ2-2; maybe TRBD1 (6 bases). This CDR3 spans 13 amino acids. Germline CDR1 and CDR2: GTSNPN and SVGIG (reference sequence). CDR3: CACKQGTNEKLFF. The part of the CDR3 DNA that was read is TGTGCCTGTAAACAGGGAACTAATGAAAAG. The full variable domain, with the rest looked up from reference TRBV30 and TRBJ2-2, is SQTIHQWPATLVQPVGSPLSLECTVEGTSNPNLYWYRQAAGRGLQLLFYSVGIGQISSEVPQNLSASRPQDRQFILSSKKLLLSDSGFYLCACKQGTNEKLFFGEGSRLTVL.

With respect to this clone: The DNA ends 3 residues before the CDR3 does, and the rest of the CDR3 is filled in from the germline J gene. This sequence joins TRBV11-3 and TRBJ1-3; 7 bases align to TRBD1. Trimming at V came to 3 bases and at J to 3 bases, leaving 5 bases not matched to a gene. Germline CDR1 SGHNT, CDR2 YENEEA. The CDR3 is 15 amino acids. Here the CDR3 reads CASSLFTGDGNTIYF. CDR3 DNA, as far as it was read: TGTGCCAGCAGCTTGTTTACAGGGGATGGAAACACC.

Details on this clone: Read coverage stops 3 residues before the CDR3 terminus; the germline J gene supplies the remainder. The rearrangement links TRBV30 to TRBJ2-2, with D possibly being TRBD1 (5 bases). The ends were cut back, 4 bases at V and 6 bases at J, with 6 bases in the middle. CDR1 and CDR2 (germline): GTSNPN, SVGIG (reference sequence). This CDR3 has 11 amino acids. CDR3 DNA (partial): TGTGCCTGGAAGGGGCCCGGGGAG. Protein: CAWKGPGE. The CDR3, in full, reads CAWKGPGELFF.

As to this clone: The CDR3 is cut off 3 residues early in the read; its end comes from the germline J gene. The chain couples TRBV11-3 to TRBJ2-3; D possibly corresponds to TRBD1 (6 bases). Germline V lookup: CDR1 SGHNT, CDR2 YENEEA. V gave up 4 bases and J gave up 4 bases, with 15 bases separating them. The CDR3 covers 15 residues. The CDR3 loop is CASSSRQVIPDTQYF. The DNA read from the CDR3 is TGTGCCAGCAGCTCACGACAGGTTATTCCAGATACG.

As to this clone: One junction end disagrees with the germline gene, perhaps due to a read error. The read ends 3 residues before the CDR3 terminus; that terminus is restored from the germline J gene. This chain joins TRBV2 and TRBJ1-5; D gene unclear. From germline, CDR1 is SNHLY and CDR2 FYNNEI. CDR3 length: 12 amino acids. CDR3 bases read: TGTGCCAGCAGTGTTAGCGATCAGCCC. This encodes CASSVSDQP. The CDR3 as a whole reads CASSVSDQPQHF.

In regard to this clone: The missing CDR3 end, 3 residues past where the read stops, is filled in from the germline J gene. The genes are TRBV2 and TRBJ2-7, with D tentatively TRBD2 (6 bases). The length of the CDR3 is 13 residues. Trimming left V 9 bases short and J 0 bases short, with 12 bases between. Germline-derived CDR1 and CDR2 are SNHLY and FYNNEI. The CDR3: CASGGVFSYEQYF. CDR3 bases read: TGTGCCAGTGGCGGGGTGTTCTCCTACGAG. The full variable domain, with the rest looked up from reference TRBV2 and TRBJ2-7, is EPEVTQTPSHQVTQMGQEVILRCVPISNHLYFYWYRQILGQKVEFLVSFYNNEISEKSEIFDDQFSVERPDGSNFTLKIRSTKLEDSAMYFCASGGVFSYEQYFGPGTRLTVT.

Concerning this clone itself: The CDR3 is cut off 3 residues early in the read; its end comes from the germline J gene. The V and J genes are TRBV18 and TRBJ2-3; the D is unclear. Deletions cut 3 bases from V and 7 bases from J, with 14 bases between. CDR1 KGHSH and CDR2 LQKENI come from the germline V gene. The CDR3 spans 14 residues. The DNA read from the CDR3 is TGTGCCAGCTCACCCGAGCGAGTTTCGAATACG. It yields the protein CASSPERVSNT. The whole CDR3 sequence is CASSPERVSNTQYF.

As concerns this clone: Sequencing ends 3 residues short of the CDR3 end; the germline J gene provides the rest. The chain has TRBV6-2 or TRBV6-3 and TRBJ2-1, with 13 bases matching TRBD2. The CDR3 totals 16 residues. Germline lookup yields CDR1 MNHEY and CDR2 SVGEGT. The ends lost 2 bases at V and 7 bases at J; junction bases unmatched: 5. The part of the CDR3 DNA that was read is TGTGCCAGCAGTTACGAGGAGACTAGCGGGAGGAATGAG. Encoded protein: CASSYEETSGRNE. The CDR3 in its entirety is CASSYEETSGRNEQFF.

With regard to this clone: Read sequence stops 3 residues before the CDR3 end, and the germline J gene provides the missing end. The chain has TRBV7-9 and TRBJ1-2, with D possibly being TRBD1 (5 bases). In germline, CDR1 is SEHNR, CDR2 FQNEAQ (reference sequence). The CDR3 is 14 amino acids. Partial CDR3 DNA: TGTGCCAGCAGCTTACAGGGCGGCGTGGATACC. This codes for CASSLQGGVDT. The full CDR3 is CASSLQGGVDTYTF.

Note on this clone: Read coverage stops 3 residues before the CDR3 terminus; the germline J gene supplies the remainder. J is TRBJ2-2 and V is TRBV7-2, with D possibly being TRBD1 (5 bases). The V and J ends lost 6 bases and 7 bases respectively, with 12 bases between them. Germline CDR1 is SGHTA and CDR2 is FQGNSA. The CDR3 is 13 residues long. The covered CDR3 bases are TGTGCCAGCAGTCACCCGGACAACGGGGAG. As protein: CASSHPDNGE. The full CDR3 reads CASSHPDNGELFF.

A remark on this clone: The sequence runs out 3 residues before the end of the CDR3; the remainder is reconstructed from the germline J gene. The J gene is TRBJ1-1, the V gene TRBV2; D is perhaps TRBD1 (5 bases). CDR1 and CDR2 from the germline V gene are SNHLY and FYNNEI. The CDR3 has 11 amino acids. Trimming took off 7 bases at V and 5 bases at J, with 8 bases between the two ends. CDR3 DNA, as far as it was read: TGTGCCAGCACAGGGCAGACTGAA. The encoded protein is CASTGQTE. The full CDR3 is CASTGQTEAFF. The full variable domain, in which reference TRBV2 and TRBJ1-1 provide the parts outside the CDR3, is EPEVTQTPSHQVTQMGQEVILRCVPISNHLYFYWYRQILGQKVEFLVSFYNNEISEKSEIFDDQFSVERPDGSNFTLKIRSTKLEDSAMYFCASTGQTEAFFGQGTRLTVV.

Notes on this clone: The read ends 3 residues early relative to the CDR3; the germline J gene fills the gap. The gene calls are TRBV2 and TRBJ2-3; 14 nucleotides match TRBD2. CDR1 SNHLY and CDR2 FYNNEI come from the germline V gene. The CDR3 is 15 residues long. V shed 6 bases and J 7 bases; nucleotides not matched to a gene: 6. CDR3 DNA, as far as it was read: TGTGCCAGCAGACCCGGGACTAGCGGGGGATATACG. It codes for CASRPGTSGGYT. The CDR3 as a whole reads CASRPGTSGGYTQYF. Full variable domain (outside the CDR3, taken from reference TRBV2 and TRBJ2-3): EPEVTQTPSHQVTQMGQEVILRCVPISNHLYFYWYRQILGQKVEFLVSFYNNEISEKSEIFDDQFSVERPDGSNFTLKIRSTKLEDSAMYFCASRPGTSGGYTQYFGPGTRLTVL.

Worth noting for this clone: The missing CDR3 end, 3 residues past where the read stops, is filled in from the germline J gene. This chain connects TRBV12-5 to TRBJ1-2; 8 nucleotides match TRBD1. CDR1 and CDR2 from the germline V gene are LGHNT and FRNRAP. Unmatched junction bases numbered 5, after V lost 1 base and J lost 1 base. The CDR3 is 16 amino acids. CDR3 residues: CASGLATGAFNYGYTF. CDR3 DNA, as far as it was read: TGTGCTAGTGGTTTGGCGACAGGGGCCTTTAACTATGGC. The full variable domain, rest sourced from reference TRBV12-5 and TRBJ1-2, is DARVTQTPRHKVTEMGQEVTMRCQPILGHNTVFWYRQTMMQGLELLAYFRNRAPLDDSGMPKDRFSAEMPDATLATLKIQPSEPRDSAVYFCASGLATGAFNYGYTFGSGTRLTVV.

A word on this clone: The read is 3 residues too short to cover the CDR3 end, so that end is filled in from the germline J gene. J is TRBJ1-3 and V is TRBV5-4; 8 nucleotides align to TRBD1. V shed 0 bases, J shed 2 bases, and the junction held 1 base outside the gene matches. Germline V lookup: CDR1 SGHNT, CDR2 YYREEE (reference sequence). The CDR3 spans 15 residues. CDR3 bases read: TGTGCCAGCAGCTTGGCACAGGGGGCTGGAAACACC. Encoded protein: CASSLAQGAGNT. The whole CDR3 is CASSLAQGAGNTIYF.

With respect to this clone: The read finishes 3 residues shy of the CDR3 end, and the germline J gene is used to complete it. The rearrangement links TRBV20-1 to TRBJ2-7, with 9 bases fitting TRBD2. Germline trimming cut 2 bases from V and 2 bases from J; bases unmatched to any gene: 4. The CDR3 totals 14 residues. Germline V CDR1 and CDR2: DFQATT, SNEGSKA (reference sequence). This CDR3 is CSARPLAGTYEQYF. CDR3 DNA, as far as it was read: TGCAGTGCTAGACCCCTAGCGGGGACCTACGAG.

Notes on this clone: The read comes to an end 3 residues before the CDR3 does, leaving the germline J gene to fill in the end. V and J are TRBV5-1 and TRBJ1-5; 10 nucleotides match TRBD1. The germline gives CDR1 SGHRS, CDR2 YFSETQ. CDR3 length: 13 amino acids. Losses at the gene ends were 7 bases for V and 5 bases for J; bases not matched to a gene: 3. The CDR3 sequence is CASRQGADQPQHF. The sequenced part of the CDR3 DNA is TGCGCCAGCCGACAGGGGGCGGATCAGCCC.

As to this clone: The CDR3 end falls 3 residues outside the read, so it is completed with the germline J gene. This sequence joins TRBV20-1 and TRBJ2-4, with 9 bases aligning to TRBD2. The CDR3 runs to 17 residues. The V segment lost 0 bases and the J segment 6 bases; nucleotides outside the gene matches: 12. Per the germline V gene, CDR1 is DFQATT and CDR2 is SNEGSKA (reference sequence). Here the CDR3 reads CSARDLGRGGLSNIQYF. Incomplete CDR3 DNA: TGCAGTGCTAGAGATCTCGGGCGGGGGGGCCTTTCAAACATT.

Remarks on this clone: The CDR3 is cut off 3 residues early in the read; its end comes from the germline J gene. This sequence joins TRBV30 and TRBJ1-6; the match to TRBD1 covers 7 bases. V lost 3 bases and J lost 10; bases outside the gene matches: 15. This CDR3 comprises 16 residues. Germline V gene lookup returns CDR1 GTSNPN and CDR2 SVGIG (reference sequence). The covered CDR3 bases are TGTGCCTGGAGGCCAGGGGGGTGGCAGGTCGCCTCACCC. Its protein is CAWRPGGWQVASP. The whole CDR3 protein is CAWRPGGWQVASPLHF.

For this clone: Sequencing ends 3 residues short of the CDR3 end; the germline J gene provides the rest. The J gene is TRBJ1-2, the V gene TRBV20-1; D might be TRBD1 (6 bases). The CDR3 is 14 amino acids. Germline assignment: CDR1 DFQATT and CDR2 SNEGSKA (reference sequence). CDR3 loop: CSAPTPDRIDGYTF. The CDR3 bases that were read are TGCAGTGCTCCGACTCCCGACAGGATCGACGGC.

A note on this clone: The observed sequence ends 3 residues before the CDR3 terminus, with the missing tail filled in from the germline J gene. In the same sample, other DNA sequences code for this CDR3. The chain employs TRBV19 and TRBJ1-3; TRBD1 is a possible D gene (5 bases). Germline CDR1 is LNHDA and CDR2 is SQIVND (reference sequence). Trimming removed 7 bases from V and 0 bases from J, with 13 bases in between. The CDR3 is made up of 15 amino acids. This chain's CDR3 is CASNTPGLSGNTIYF. CDR3 DNA, as far as it was read: TGTGCCAGTAACACGCCGGGACTCTCTGGAAACACC.